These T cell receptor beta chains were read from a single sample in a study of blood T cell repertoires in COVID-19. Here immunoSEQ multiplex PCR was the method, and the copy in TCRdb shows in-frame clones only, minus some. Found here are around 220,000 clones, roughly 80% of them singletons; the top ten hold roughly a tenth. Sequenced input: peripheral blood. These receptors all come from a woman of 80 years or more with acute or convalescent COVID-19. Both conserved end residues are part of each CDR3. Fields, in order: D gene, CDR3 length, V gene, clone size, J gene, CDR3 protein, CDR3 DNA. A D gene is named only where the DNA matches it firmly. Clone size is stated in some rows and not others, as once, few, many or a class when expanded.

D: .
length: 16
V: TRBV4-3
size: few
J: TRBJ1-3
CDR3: CASSQLLTLSGNTIYF
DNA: TGCGCCAGCAGCCAACTACTCACTCTCTCTGGAAACACCATATATTTT

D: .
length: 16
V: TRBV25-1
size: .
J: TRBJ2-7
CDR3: CASRAAGTFDSYEQYF
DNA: TGTGCCAGCAGGGCCGCCGGGACATTCGATTCCTACGAGCAGTACTTC

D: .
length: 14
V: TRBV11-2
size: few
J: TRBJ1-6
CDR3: CASTPGPSGSPLHF
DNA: TGTGCCAGCACCCCGGGTCCAAGCGGTTCACCCCTCCACTTT

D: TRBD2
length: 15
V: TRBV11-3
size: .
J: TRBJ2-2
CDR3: CASSRLAGVGGELFF
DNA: TGTGCCAGCTCACGGCTAGCGGGAGTTGGCGGGGAGCTGTTTTTT

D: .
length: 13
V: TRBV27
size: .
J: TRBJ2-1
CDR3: CASSLSQSNEQFF
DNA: TGTGCCAGCAGTTTATCACAGTCCAATGAGCAGTTCTTC

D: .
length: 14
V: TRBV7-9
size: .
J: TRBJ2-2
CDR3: CASSLGRVTGELFF
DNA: TGTGCCAGCAGCTTAGGGCGGGTCACCGGGGAGCTGTTTTTT

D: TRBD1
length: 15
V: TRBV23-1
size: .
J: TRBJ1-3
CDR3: CASSQSDRAGNTIYF
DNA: TGCGCCAGCAGTCAATCGGACAGGGCTGGAAACACCATATATTTT

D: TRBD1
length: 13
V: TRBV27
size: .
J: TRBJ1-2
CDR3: CASSSRQGSSYTF
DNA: TGTGCCAGCAGTTCGCGACAGGGGTCGAGCTACACCTTC

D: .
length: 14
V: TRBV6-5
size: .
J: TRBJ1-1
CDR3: CASGNLGGNTEAFF
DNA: TGTGCCAGCGGGAATCTAGGGGGGAACACTGAAGCTTTCTTT

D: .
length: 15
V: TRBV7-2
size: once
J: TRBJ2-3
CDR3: CASSLAGLNTDTQYF
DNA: TGTGCCAGCAGCTTAGCGGGCCTAAACACAGATACGCAGTATTTT

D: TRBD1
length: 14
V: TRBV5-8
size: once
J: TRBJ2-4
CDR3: CASSFTGVGNIQYF
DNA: TGTGCCAGCAGCTTCACAGGGGTGGGTAACATTCAGTACTTC

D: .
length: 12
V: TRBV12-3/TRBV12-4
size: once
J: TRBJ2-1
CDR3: CASSPLSNEQFF
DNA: TGTGCCAGCAGTCCCCTAAGCAATGAGCAGTTCTTC

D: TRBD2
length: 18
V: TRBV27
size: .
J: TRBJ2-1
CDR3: CASSFRRSASGNRNEQFF
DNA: TGTGCCAGCAGTTTTCGCCGGTCGGCTAGCGGGAATAGGAATGAGCAGTTCTTC

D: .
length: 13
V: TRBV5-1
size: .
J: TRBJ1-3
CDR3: CASSPSLGNTIYF
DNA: TGCGCCAGCAGCCCTTCACTTGGAAACACCATATATTTT

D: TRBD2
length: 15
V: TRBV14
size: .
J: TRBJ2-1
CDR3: CASSLASGRVNEQFF
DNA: TGTGCCAGCAGCCTGGCTAGCGGGAGGGTTAATGAGCAGTTCTTC

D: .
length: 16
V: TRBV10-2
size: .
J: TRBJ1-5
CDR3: CASSESTPSLGQPQHF
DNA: TGCGCCAGCAGTGAGTCTACCCCCTCCCTCGGTCAGCCCCAGCATTTT

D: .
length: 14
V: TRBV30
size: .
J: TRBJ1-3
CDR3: CAWSVLSGGNTIYF
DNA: TGTGCCTGGAGCGTTCTTTCAGGGGGAAACACCATATATTTT

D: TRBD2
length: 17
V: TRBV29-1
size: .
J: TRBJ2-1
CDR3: CSAQTKGGGPGYNEQFF
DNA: TGCAGCGCCCAAACGAAAGGCGGGGGGCCCGGATACAATGAGCAGTTCTTC

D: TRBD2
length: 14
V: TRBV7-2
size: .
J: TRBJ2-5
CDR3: CASSRAGGIETQYF
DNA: TGTGCCAGCAGCAGGGCGGGGGGAATCGAGACCCAGTACTTC

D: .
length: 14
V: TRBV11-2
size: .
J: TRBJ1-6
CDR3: CASSLASNNSPLHF
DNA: TGTGCCAGCAGCTTAGCATCCAATAATTCACCCCTCCACTTT

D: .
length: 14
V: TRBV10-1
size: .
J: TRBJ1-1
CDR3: CASGGGGLNTEAFF
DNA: TGCGCCAGCGGGGGAGGGGGATTGAACACTGAAGCTTTCTTT

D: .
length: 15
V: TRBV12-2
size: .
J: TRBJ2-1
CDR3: CASRPRQSSYNEQFF
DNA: TGTGCAAGTCGCCCTCGACAGAGCTCCTACAATGAGCAGTTCTTC

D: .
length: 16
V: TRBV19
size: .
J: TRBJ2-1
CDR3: CASSTSGTHPYNEQFF
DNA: TGTGCCAGTAGTACGAGCGGGACACACCCTTACAATGAGCAGTTCTTC

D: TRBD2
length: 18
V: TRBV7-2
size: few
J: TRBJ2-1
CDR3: CASSLAGAGGPLGNEQFF
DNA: TGTGCCAGCAGCTTAGCGGGTGCGGGGGGCCCACTCGGGAATGAGCAGTTCTTC

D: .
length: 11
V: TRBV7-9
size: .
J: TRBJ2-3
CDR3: CASSFEVTQYF
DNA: TGTGCCAGCAGCTTTGAGGTTACGCAGTATTTT

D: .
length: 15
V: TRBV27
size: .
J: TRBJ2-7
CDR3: CASSFRGATPYEQYF
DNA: TGTGCCAGCAGTTTTAGGGGTGCGACCCCCTACGAGCAGTACTTC

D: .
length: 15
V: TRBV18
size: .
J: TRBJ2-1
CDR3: CASSPRGRQDNEQFF
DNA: TGTGCCAGCTCACCAAGGGGTCGACAGGACAATGAGCAGTTCTTC

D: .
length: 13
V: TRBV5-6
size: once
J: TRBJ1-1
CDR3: CASSYGRQTEAFF
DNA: TGTGCCAGCAGCTACGGCCGACAAACTGAAGCTTTCTTT

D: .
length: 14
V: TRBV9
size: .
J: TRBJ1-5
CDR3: CASSEGVENGPQHF
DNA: TGTGCCAGCAGCGAGGGGGTGGAGAATGGGCCCCAGCATTTT

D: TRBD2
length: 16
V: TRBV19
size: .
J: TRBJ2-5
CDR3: CASSMPTSGRQETQYF
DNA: TGTGCCAGTAGTATGCCGACTAGCGGGAGACAAGAGACCCAGTACTTC

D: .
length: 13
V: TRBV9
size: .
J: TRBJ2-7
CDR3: CASSAGDAYEQYF
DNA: TGTGCCAGCAGCGCGGGGGACGCCTACGAGCAGTACTTC

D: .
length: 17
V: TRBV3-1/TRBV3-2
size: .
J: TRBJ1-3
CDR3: CASSRFGAGESGNTIYF
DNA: TGTGCCAGCAGCCGCTTCGGGGCAGGGGAGTCTGGAAACACCATATATTTT

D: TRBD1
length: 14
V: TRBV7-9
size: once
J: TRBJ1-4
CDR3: CASSPGTENEKLFF
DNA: TGTGCCAGCAGCCCCGGGACAGAGAATGAAAAACTGTTTTTT

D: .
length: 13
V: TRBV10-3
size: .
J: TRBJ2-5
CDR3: CATYRGGQETQYF
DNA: TGTGCCACTTACAGGGGGGGCCAAGAGACCCAGTACTTC

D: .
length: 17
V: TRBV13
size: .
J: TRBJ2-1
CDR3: CASSPLGLRSSYNEQFF
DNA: TGTGCCAGCAGCCCCCTCGGACTGAGGAGCTCCTACAATGAGCAGTTCTTC

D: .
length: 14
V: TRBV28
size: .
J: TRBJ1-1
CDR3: CASSLGGEGTEAFF
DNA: TGTGCCAGCAGTTTAGGGGGGGAGGGCACTGAAGCTTTCTTT

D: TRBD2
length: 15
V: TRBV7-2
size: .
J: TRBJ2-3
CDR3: CASSLGLAGGSTQYF
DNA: TGTGCCAGCAGCCTAGGGCTAGCGGGAGGGAGTACGCAGTATTTT

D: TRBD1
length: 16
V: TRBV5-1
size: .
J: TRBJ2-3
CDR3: CASSSGTGPISDTQYF
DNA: TGCGCCAGCAGTTCTGGGACAGGGCCCATATCAGATACGCAGTATTTT

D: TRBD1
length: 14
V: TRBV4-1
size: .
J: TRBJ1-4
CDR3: CASSQGATGEKLFF
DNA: TGCGCCAGCAGCCAAGGTGCGACAGGGGAAAAACTGTTTTTT

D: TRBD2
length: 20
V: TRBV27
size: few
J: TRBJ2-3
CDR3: CASSLFQLAGGSTKRDTQYF
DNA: TGTGCCAGCAGTTTATTCCAACTAGCGGGAGGTTCTACCAAGAGAGATACGCAGTATTTT

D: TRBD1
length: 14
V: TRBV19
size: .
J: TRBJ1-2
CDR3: CASSVQGAVGGYTF
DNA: TGTGCCAGTAGTGTACAGGGGGCTGTAGGTGGCTACACCTTC

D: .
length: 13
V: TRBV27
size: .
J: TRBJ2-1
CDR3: CASSSPGDNEQFF
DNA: TGTGCCAGCAGTTCCCCGGGAGACAATGAGCAGTTCTTC

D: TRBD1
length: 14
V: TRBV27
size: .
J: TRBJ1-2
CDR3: CASSRTGGTYGYTF
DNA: TGTGCCAGCTCACGGACAGGGGGGACCTATGGCTACACCTTC

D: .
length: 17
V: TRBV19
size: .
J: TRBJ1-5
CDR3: CATSTTRRGISNQPQHF
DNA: TGTGCCACTTCTACCACCCGCAGGGGTATAAGCAATCAGCCCCAGCATTTT

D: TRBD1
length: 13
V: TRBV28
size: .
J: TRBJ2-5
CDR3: CAVTGPNQETQYF
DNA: TGTGCCGTGACAGGGCCGAACCAAGAGACCCAGTACTTC

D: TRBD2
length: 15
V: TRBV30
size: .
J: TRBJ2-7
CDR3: CAWKAGLAGAYEQYF
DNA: TGTGCCTGGAAAGCTGGACTAGCGGGAGCCTACGAGCAGTACTTC

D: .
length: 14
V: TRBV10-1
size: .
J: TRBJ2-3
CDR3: CASSDSSPTDTQYF
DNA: TGCGCCAGCAGTGACAGTTCTCCCACAGATACGCAGTATTTT

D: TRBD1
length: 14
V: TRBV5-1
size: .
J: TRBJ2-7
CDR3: CASSLDRGHHEQYF
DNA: TGCGCCAGCAGCTTAGACAGGGGGCACCACGAGCAGTACTTC

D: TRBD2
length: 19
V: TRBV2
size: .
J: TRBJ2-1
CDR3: CASFESGLAGESTYNEQFF
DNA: TGTGCCAGCTTTGAGTCGGGACTAGCGGGAGAAAGCACCTACAATGAGCAGTTCTTC

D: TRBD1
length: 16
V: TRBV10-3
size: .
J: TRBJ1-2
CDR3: CAISENRGNANYGYTF
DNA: TGTGCCATCAGTGAGAACAGGGGGAACGCTAACTATGGCTACACCTTC

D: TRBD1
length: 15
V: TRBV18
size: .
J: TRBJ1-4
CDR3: CASSRQGATNEKLFF
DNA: TGTGCCAGCTCAAGACAGGGGGCAACTAATGAAAAACTGTTTTTT

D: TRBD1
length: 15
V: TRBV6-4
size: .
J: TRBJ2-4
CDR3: CATHWTGGDKNIQYF
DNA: TGTGCCACTCACTGGACAGGGGGAGATAAAAACATTCAGTACTTC

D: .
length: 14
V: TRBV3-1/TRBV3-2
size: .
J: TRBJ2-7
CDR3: CASSLGQNTYEQYF
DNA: TGTGCCAGCAGCCTCGGACAGAATACCTACGAGCAGTACTTC